The following is a TCR beta chain sequence with its context. Antigen: not known. The sample originates from a study of T-cell reconstitution after alpha-beta-depleted transplantation in children. Study-level results: The main origin of T-cell counts and diversity one year after transplant was newly produced T cells. Reported findings indicate that, about two months after transplant, alpha-beta T cells came from several hundred expanded clones, which were derived from non-depleted graft cells.

The CDR3 contains 13 residues. Looked up from germline, CDR1 is LGHDT and CDR2 is YNNKEL (reference sequence). V gave up 0 bases and J gave up 9 bases, with 9 bases separating them. Unique molecular identifiers were incorporated when the TCRbeta library was constructed. TCRdb used MiXCR to reprocess the PCR reads, holding one entry per CDR3 protein. This sample yields about 140,000 distinct CDR3 sequences, of which roughly 9% are seen a single time; 15% to 20% belongs to the top ten. The chain employs TRBV3-1 and TRBJ2-1; D is perhaps TRBD2 (5 bases). The sample consisted of PBMCs, mostly from graft donor cells, taken 180 days after TCRalphabeta/CD19-depleted stem cell transplant. The TCR comes from a female patient aged 2-10 years who had a stem cell transplant for congenital amegakaryocytic thrombocytopenia, so the T cells may come from the graft donor. The CDR3 nucleotides are TGTGCCAGCAGCCAAGATACTAGAACTGAGCAGTTCTTC. Protein: CASSQDTRTEQFF.